This TCR beta chain originates from a study of blood T cells in healthy people across ages. A second PCR of about 7 to 12 cycles used a sample-barcoded 5' primer and a J-beta primer mix. TCRdb re-called the 5' RACE reads with MiXCR, one entry per CDR3 protein. In the table there are some 1.8 million distinct CDR3 sequences, approximately 40% of which are singletons. CDR1 and CDR2 from the germline V gene are SQVTM and ANQGSEA. CDR3 size: 12 residues. Sequencing was done on a sample of blood. The chain is built from TRBV29-1 and TRBJ2-7; 8 nucleotides agree with TRBD2. Matching the DNA end better, TRBJ2-5 makes the J call doubtful. This TCR was sampled from a human donor in good health. The CDR3 nucleotides are TGCAGCGTTGTATCGGGGGGGGAGACCCAGTACTTC. This gives the protein CSVVSGGETQYF.